Below, 9 T cell receptor beta chains from the same sample are listed, as sequenced in a study of CD8+ T cells in alopecia areata. Stated treatment: oral pan-JAK inhibitor, 5-10 mg twice daily. RNA extraction was followed by reverse transcription into cDNA, which acted as the sequencing template. Assay used: immunoSEQ multiplex PCR; TCRdb lists only in-frame clones, some missing. Seen here are approximately 200,000 clones, roughly three fifths observed once, and the top ten hold about 3%. Sequenced material: CD4+ T cells sorted from blood, taken at week 4, from a patient treated with tofacitinib. These receptor sequences come from a human donor with alopecia areata.

The J gene is TRBJ2-5, the V gene TRBV4-2, with TRBD1 as a possible D gene (5 bases). Germline CDR1 is LGHNA and CDR2 is YNFKEQ. This CDR3 region has 14 residues. V was pared by 4 bases and J by 2 bases, with 11 bases between. In DNA form, the CDR3 reads TGTGCCAGCAGCCCTGTCAGGGCACAAGAGACCCAGTACTTC. Its protein product is CASSPVRAQETQYF.

The chain combines TRBV9 with TRBJ2-7; a weak D match, TRBD1 (6 bases). The V end lost 4 bases, the J end lost 0 bases, and 11 bases lay between the germline ends. CDR3 length equals 14 residues. Germline values: CDR1 SGDLS, CDR2 YYNGEE. The CDR3 coding sequence is TGTGCCAGCAGCCCCCGGACAGACTCCTACGAGCAGTACTTC. Its protein product is CASSPRTDSYEQYF.

Only one count was recorded for this clone. Distinct nucleotide sequences in the sample also encode this CDR3. The gene calls are TRBV29-1 and TRBJ1-1; no firm D call. The CDR3 consists of 12 residues. Germline V gives CDR1 SQVTM, CDR2 ANQGSEA. Trimming removed 5 bases from V and 1 base from J, with 8 bases in between. The CDR3 region has the DNA TGCAGCGTTCCTACAGCGAACACTGAAGCTTTCTTT. This gives the protein CSVPTANTEAFF.

The rearrangement uses TRBV28 and TRBJ2-2, with a possible D match to TRBD2 (6 bases). V lost 10 bases to trimming and J lost 0 bases, with 12 bases between them. Germline values: CDR1 MDHEN, CDR2 SYDVKM. This CDR3 region has 14 residues. The CDR3 spells CAIPTGANTGELFF. As DNA, the CDR3 is TGTGCCATCCCGACGGGGGCGAACACCGGGGAGCTGTTTTTT. The full variable domain, in which reference TRBV28 and TRBJ2-2 provide the parts outside the CDR3, is DVKVTQSSRYLVKRTGEKVFLECVQDMDHENMFWYRQDPGLGLRLIYFSYDVKMKEKGDIPEGYSVSREKKERFSLILESASTNQTSMYLCAIPTGANTGELFFGEGSRLTVL.

CDR3 DNA: TGTGCCAGCAGCCTCAGGGGATATGGCTACACCTTC. Its translation: CASSLRGYGYTF. This rearrangement joins TRBV4-2 to TRBJ1-2; the D gene is possibly TRBD1 (6 bases). The germline V and J ends were trimmed by 4 bases and 5 bases, with 8 bases remaining between them. Germline values: CDR1 LGHNA, CDR2 YNFKEQ. The CDR3 has 12 amino acids.

The chain recombines TRBV5-1 with TRBJ2-7; the match to TRBD1 covers 10 bases. The V gene's germline CDR1 is SGHRS and CDR2 YFSETQ. The CDR3 contains 13 residues. Trimming at V came to 7 bases and at J to 5 bases, leaving 6 bases not matched to a gene. The CDR3 sequence: CASQGQGHHEQYF. The CDR3 DNA follows: TGCGCCAGCCAGGGACAGGGGCATCACGAGCAGTACTTC.

This chain uses TRBV4-1 with TRBJ1-2; 7 nucleotides line up with TRBD1. This CDR3 spans 15 amino acids. The germline gives CDR1 MGHRA, CDR2 YSYEKL. Trimming at V came to 6 bases and at J to 0 bases, leaving 7 bases not matched to a gene. CDR3 sequence reads: CASRPTGTTNYGYTF. CDR3 sequence (DNA): TGCGCCAGCAGACCGACAGGGACAACTAACTATGGCTACACCTTC.

This clone has a handful of counts. This sequence joins TRBV9 and TRBJ2-5, with TRBD2 as a possible D gene (5 bases). The CDR3 has 15 amino acids. The germline gives CDR1 SGDLS, CDR2 YYNGEE. V was clipped by 4 bases and J by 5 bases, with 18 bases between them. The CDR3 nucleotides are TGTGCCAGCAGCCTCCAAACCGGAGGAAGGGAGACCCAGTACTTC. This codes for CASSLQTGGRETQYF.

The V gene is TRBV6-6, the J gene TRBJ1-4; D ambiguous. This CDR3 has 13 residues. Germline assignment: CDR1 MNHNY and CDR2 SVGAGI (reference sequence). Between the trimmed V and J ends, which lost 2 bases and 3 bases, there was a span of 4 bases. The CDR3 spells CASSYHPNEKLFF. The CDR3, as DNA: TGTGCCAGCAGTTACCATCCTAATGAAAAACTGTTTTTT.